These 31 T cell receptor beta chains originate from one sample sequenced in a study of T cells in women clearing cervical HPV infection. This table comes from immunoSEQ multiplex PCR, and its TCRdb copy is limited to in-frame clones, with some not included. The table lists roughly 42,000 clones, with 4.8% in the top ten. Sequenced: blood buffy coat. All receptors come from a woman aged 18 to 75 with a cervical HPV16 infection that either progressed to CIN3+ or cleared (not recorded which).

A remark on this clone: The read terminates 3 residues ahead of where the CDR3 ends, so the germline J gene completes it. V is TRBV5-1 and J is TRBJ2-5; TRBD2 matches at 8 bases. The CDR3 consists of 15 residues. J lost 1 base, V lost 5 bases, and 7 bases had no gene match. From germline, CDR1 is SGHRS and CDR2 YFSETQ. The CDR3 bases that were read are TGCGCCAGCAGACGGGGGGGCGAGGCCCAAGAGACC. This encodes CASRRGGEAQET. The full CDR3 protein reads CASRRGGEAQETQYF.

To note about this clone: Coverage ceases 3 residues before the CDR3 finishes, and the germline J gene fills in the end. The chain couples TRBV18 to TRBJ1-1, with D tentatively TRBD1 (6 bases). In germline, CDR1 is KGHSH, CDR2 LQKENI. V lost 2 bases and J 3 bases, leaving 13 bases between the germline ends. CDR3 length: 15 amino acids. The part of the CDR3 DNA that was read is TGTGCCAGCTCACCATCACAGGGAGTGGACACTGAA. It is translated as CASSPSQGVDTE. The full CDR3 reads CASSPSQGVDTEAFF.

About this clone: Coverage ceases 3 residues before the CDR3 finishes, and the germline J gene fills in the end. The V and J genes are TRBV12-3 or TRBV12-4 and TRBJ1-5; D is undetermined. The V and J ends lost 2 bases and 1 base respectively, with 6 bases between them. The CDR3 is 14 residues long. CDR3 DNA, as far as it was read: TGTGCCAGCAGTTTACGTATGAGCAATCAGCCC. Its translation: CASSLRMSNQP. The entire CDR3 reads CASSLRMSNQPQHF.

The part of the CDR3 DNA that was read is TGCAGTGCTAGAGATGGGACTAGATACGAG. The encoded protein is CSARDGTRYE. In full, the CDR3 reads CSARDGTRYEQYF. This chain uses TRBV20-1 with TRBJ2-7; TRBD2 agrees at 8 bases. The read terminates 3 residues before the CDR3 end, so the remaining end is supplied by the germline J gene. The CDR3 sequence is 13 residues long. Germline-derived CDR1 and CDR2 are DFQATT and SNEGSKA (reference sequence). V gave up 0 bases and J gave up 4 bases; unmatched junction bases: 2.

Remarks on this clone: The missing CDR3 end, 3 residues past where the read stops, is filled in from the germline J gene. The chain has TRBV10-3 and TRBJ1-6, with TRBD1 as a possible D gene (5 bases). V was cut by 6 bases and J by 10 bases, with 16 bases left in between. Germline V lookup: CDR1 ENHRY, CDR2 SYGVKD. This CDR3 region has 14 residues. Incomplete CDR3 DNA: TGTGCCATCAGCTATGACAGTTCCGAGTCACCC. The encoded protein is CAISYDSSESP. The whole CDR3 protein reads CAISYDSSESPLHF.

Comments on this clone: Read data end 3 residues before the CDR3 end; the end is taken from the germline J gene. The rearrangement links TRBV5-1 to TRBJ2-2, with 10 bases matching TRBD1. In germline, CDR1 is SGHRS, CDR2 YFSETQ. The J segment lost 2 bases and the V segment lost 0 bases, leaving 4 bases of the junction unmatched. The CDR3 extends over 17 amino acids. The CDR3 here is CASSLALTGGNTGELFF. The DNA read from the CDR3 is TGCGCCAGCAGCTTGGCCCTGACAGGGGGCAACACCGGGGAG.

Remarks on this clone: The read halts 3 residues ahead of the CDR3 end, with the missing end drawn from the germline J gene. The chain links TRBV2 to TRBJ1-2; tentative D call: TRBD1 (6 bases). The V and J ends lost 4 bases and 1 base respectively, with 10 bases between them. From germline, CDR1 is SNHLY and CDR2 FYNNEI. This CDR3 comprises 14 residues. The CDR3 DNA, read in part, is TGTGCCAGCAGTGCCCGACAGGATAACTATGGC. This codes for CASSARQDNYG. The entire CDR3 protein is CASSARQDNYGYTF.

With respect to this clone: The DNA ends 3 residues before the CDR3 does, and the rest of the CDR3 is filled in from the germline J gene. V is TRBV18 and J is TRBJ1-6; D is possibly TRBD1 (5 bases). Germline lookup yields CDR1 KGHSH and CDR2 LQKENI. The V and J ends lost 2 bases and 5 bases respectively, with 13 bases between them. The CDR3 contains 16 residues. The CDR3 DNA, read in part, is TGTGCCAGCTCACCAGAGTCGGGGGGTAATAATTCACCC. Translation: CASSPESGGNNSP. From start to end, the CDR3 is CASSPESGGNNSPLHF.

As to this clone: The read terminates 3 residues before the CDR3 end, so the remaining end is supplied by the germline J gene. J is TRBJ1-5 and V is TRBV19, with a tentative D call TRBD1 (6 bases). Germline V lookup: CDR1 LNHDA, CDR2 SQIVND (reference sequence). The CDR3 runs 15 residues. Trimming shortened V by 5 bases and J by 4 bases, and 15 bases separated the two germline ends. The sequenced part of the CDR3 DNA is TGTGCCAGTAGTGCGGGGGGCTTTAGTAATCAGCCC. This codes for CASSAGGFSNQP. The entire CDR3 sequence reads CASSAGGFSNQPQHF.

Concerning this clone itself: The CDR3 extends 3 residues past the end of the read, so its final part is completed from the germline J gene. The chain is built from TRBV7-6 and TRBJ2-3; 9 bases map to TRBD1. Germline CDR1 SGHVS, CDR2 FNYEAQ. With 5 bases clipped from V and 2 bases from J, the junction kept 8 bases outside the gene matches. The CDR3 loop spans 16 amino acids. The CDR3 bases that were read are TGTGCCAGCAGCGCCGGGCGGGACAGGGTCACAGATACG. Its protein product is CASSAGRDRVTDT. The entire CDR3 protein reads CASSAGRDRVTDTQYF.

Turning to this clone: From the germline J gene comes the end of the CDR3, since the read stops 3 residues before it. The rearrangement joins TRBV29-1 to TRBJ1-2; a possible D gene is TRBD1 (5 bases). CDR1 is SQVTM and CDR2 is ANQGSEA in the germline V gene. The CDR3 sequence is 11 residues long. V lost 5 bases to trimming and J lost 4 bases, with 8 bases between them. CDR3 loop: CSVTGPYGYTF. CDR3 DNA (partial): TGCAGCGTTACAGGTCCCTATGGC.

Remarks on this clone: The read terminates 3 residues before the CDR3 end, so the remaining end is supplied by the germline J gene. The chain is built from TRBV11-2 and TRBJ1-1; D is unclear. Germline V gene lookup returns CDR1 SGHAT and CDR2 FQNNGV. V dropped 8 bases and J dropped 1 base, with 11 bases sitting between them. CDR3 length: 13 amino acids. The DNA read from the CDR3 is TGTGCCAGCGCCGAGGCAGGGAACACTGAA. Its protein is CASAEAGNTE. In full, the CDR3 is CASAEAGNTEAFF.

On this clone: The read comes to an end 3 residues before the CDR3 does, leaving the germline J gene to fill in the end. The chain is built from TRBV6-4 and TRBJ1-5; TRBD1 might be the D (6 bases). Per the germline V gene, CDR1 is MRHNA and CDR2 is SNTAGT. With 3 bases removed from V and 8 bases from J, the gap between germline ends came to 14 bases. The length of the CDR3 is 14 residues. CDR3 region: CASSEAGTSEPQHF. Incomplete CDR3 DNA: TGTGCCAGCAGTGAAGCTGGGACATCTGAGCCC.

The CDR3 DNA, read in part, is TGTGCCTGGAGCGGGACACCTCCTGGC. This encodes CAWSGTPPG. The whole CDR3 sequence reads CAWSGTPPGYTF. The rearrangement joins TRBV30 to TRBJ1-2; D is possibly TRBD1 (6 bases). The CDR3 is cut off 3 residues early in the read; its end comes from the germline J gene. The CDR3 spans 12 residues. The germline V and J ends were trimmed by 3 bases and 7 bases, with 12 bases remaining between them. Germline values: CDR1 GTSNPN, CDR2 SVGIG (reference sequence). Full variable domain (remainder filled in from reference TRBV30 and TRBJ1-2): SQTIHQWPATLVQPVGSPLSLECTVEGTSNPNLYWYRQAAGRGLQLLFYSVGIGQISSEVPQNLSASRPQDRQFILSSKKLLLSDSGFYLCAWSGTPPGYTFGSGTRLTVV.

As regards this clone: The read stops 3 residues short of the end of the CDR3; the missing end is completed from the germline J gene. The chain combines TRBV12-5 with TRBJ1-1, with a possible D match to TRBD1 (6 bases). The CDR3 covers 16 residues. V lost 5 bases and J lost 0, with 16 bases in between. The germline V gene has CDR1 LGHNT and CDR2 FRNRAP. The CDR3 spells CASGPPTGRMNTEAFF. The CDR3 bases that were read are TGTGCTAGTGGTCCCCCGACAGGCCGCATGAACACTGAA.

The CDR3: CASISGNTEAFF. CDR3 bases read: TGTGCCAGCATTTCGGGGAACACTGAA. This chain links TRBV2 with TRBJ1-1; D is undetermined. With the read ending 3 residues before the CDR3 end, the germline J gene is used to fill in that end. The V and J ends lost 7 bases and 1 base respectively, with 7 bases between them. There are 12 residues in the CDR3. Per the germline V gene, CDR1 is SNHLY and CDR2 is FYNNEI.

In regard to this clone: The CDR3 end falls 3 residues outside the read, so it is completed with the germline J gene. The rearrangement joins TRBV18 to TRBJ2-5; 7 bases align to TRBD2. The germline V gene has CDR1 KGHSH and CDR2 LQKENI. This CDR3 has 17 residues. Germline trimming cut 5 bases from V and 3 bases from J; bases unmatched to any gene: 15. The part of the CDR3 DNA that was read is TGTGCCAGCTCATCGTCTACTCAACCTAGCGGCAAAGAGACC. Its translation: CASSSSTQPSGKET. The CDR3 as a whole reads CASSSSTQPSGKETQYF. The variable domain in full, completed from reference TRBV18 and TRBJ2-5, reads NAGVMQNPRHLVRRRGQEARLRCSPMKGHSHVYWYRQLPEEGLKFMVYLQKENIIDESGMPKERFSAEFPKEGPSILRIQQVVRGDSAAYFCASSSSTQPSGKETQYFGPGTRLLVL.

The CDR3 DNA, read in part, is TGCGCCAGCAGCCCCAGACCAGGTCAGGCTCAAGAGACC. This translates into CASSPRPGQAQET. The CDR3 reads in full as CASSPRPGQAQETQYF. The chain recombines TRBV5-1 with TRBJ2-5; D remains unclear. The read comes to an end 3 residues before the CDR3 does, leaving the germline J gene to fill in the end. The CDR3 extends over 16 amino acids. The germline CDR1 and CDR2 sequences are SGHRS and YFSETQ. The V end was cut by 4 bases, the J end by 2 bases, with 18 bases between.

Notes on this clone: The read finishes 3 residues shy of the CDR3 end, and the germline J gene is used to complete it. V usage is TRBV10-3 and J usage is TRBJ2-2, with D possibly TRBD1 on 7 matching bases. The CDR3 contains 14 residues. Trimming removed 6 bases from V and 5 bases from J, with 13 bases in between. CDR1 is ENHRY and CDR2 is SYGVKD in the germline V gene. The CDR3 bases that were read are TGTGCCATCAGCCGACAGGGAGGTACCGGGGAG. Translating gives CAISRQGGTGE. The full CDR3 sequence reads CAISRQGGTGELFF.

Details on this clone: The CDR3 end is not reached by the read, which stops 3 residues before it; the germline J gene fills it in. The chain couples TRBV12-3 or TRBV12-4 to TRBJ2-1, with D possibly being TRBD1 (6 bases). The CDR3 is 14 residues long. V was trimmed by 5 bases and J by 6 bases, leaving 14 bases between them. Partial CDR3 DNA: TGTGCCAGCAGTGACTCGGACAGAACCAATGAG. Translated, it gives CASSDSDRTNE. The CDR3, in full, reads CASSDSDRTNEQFF.

A remark on this clone: From the germline J gene comes the end of the CDR3, since the read stops 3 residues before it. The V call is TRBV7-2, the J call TRBJ1-1; no definite D call. Deletions cut 4 bases from V and 2 bases from J, with 11 bases between. Germline CDR1 is SGHTA and CDR2 is FQGNSA. The CDR3 sequence is 14 residues long. The CDR3 DNA, read in part, is TGTGCCAGCAGCTCAAGCTCGTATAACACTGAA. Translation gives CASSSSSYNTE. The full CDR3 sequence reads CASSSSSYNTEAFF.

Concerning this clone itself: The read falls 3 residues short of the CDR3 end, and the missing part is taken from the germline J gene. J is TRBJ2-3 and V is TRBV5-1, with D maybe TRBD1 (5 bases). Germline V gives CDR1 SGHRS, CDR2 YFSETQ. The V and J ends lost 4 bases and 1 base respectively, with 10 bases between them. The CDR3 has 14 amino acids. The CDR3 sequence is CASSPDSRTDTQYF. The DNA read from the CDR3 is TGCGCCAGCAGCCCAGACAGCCGCACAGATACG.

This clone is labeled medium-sized based on frequency. From the germline J gene comes the end of the CDR3, since the read stops 3 residues before it. The rearrangement joins TRBV5-5 to TRBJ2-5, with D maybe TRBD1 (5 bases). The germline V gene has CDR1 SGHKS and CDR2 YYEKEE (reference sequence). V was trimmed by 0 bases and J by 1 base, leaving 10 bases between them. This CDR3 region has 15 residues. CDR3 bases read: TGTGCCAGCAGCTTGGGTCTAGGGGTCCAAGAGACC. It translates to CASSLGLGVQET. The entire CDR3 protein is CASSLGLGVQETQYF.

To note about this clone: The read is 3 residues too short to cover the CDR3 end, so that end is filled in from the germline J gene. J is TRBJ2-3 and V is TRBV2; 10 nucleotides agree with TRBD2. J gave up 6 bases and V 5 bases, and 8 bases lay outside the gene matches. Per the germline V gene, CDR1 is SNHLY and CDR2 is FYNNEI. CDR3 length: 15 residues. Here the CDR3 reads CASSLIAGGPDTQYF. The CDR3 bases that were read are TGTGCCAGCAGTCTTATAGCGGGGGGCCCCGATACG.

Comment on this clone: The CDR3 end lies 3 residues beyond the end of the read and is filled in from the germline J gene. The J gene is TRBJ2-2, the V gene TRBV5-1; D may be TRBD2 (6 bases). The CDR3 is 18 residues long. V was trimmed by 5 bases and J by 0 bases, leaving 20 bases between them. Germline V CDR1 and CDR2: SGHRS, YFSETQ. The part of the CDR3 DNA that was read is TGCGCCAGCAGACGGGAAAGCTGGGGGGTATCGAACACCGGGGAG. Its protein product is CASRRESWGVSNTGE. The CDR3 reads in full as CASRRESWGVSNTGELFF.

The CDR3 spells CASSNGQGNYGYTF. Partial CDR3 DNA: TGCGCCAGCAGCAACGGACAGGGAAACTATGGC. The chain joins TRBV5-1 to TRBJ1-2; 8 bases match TRBD1. Read coverage stops 3 residues before the CDR3 terminus; the germline J gene supplies the remainder. The CDR3 spans 14 residues. Germline CDR1 reads SGHRS; CDR2 reads YFSETQ. V lost 4 bases, J lost 2 bases, and 4 bases stayed unmatched.

As to this clone: The CDR3 goes on 3 residues after the read ends, and that part is filled in from the germline J gene. This rearrangement joins TRBV29-1 to TRBJ2-3, with 8 bases matching TRBD1. The CDR3 length is 13 residues. Germline V CDR1 and CDR2: SQVTM, ANQGSEA. The J segment lost 6 bases and the V segment lost 6 bases, leaving 8 bases of the junction unmatched. The DNA read from the CDR3 is TGCAGCGTCGCGGACAGGGTTCACGATACG. Translated, it gives CSVADRVHDT. The entire CDR3 sequence reads CSVADRVHDTQYF.

Of note for this clone: The CDR3 end lies 3 residues beyond the end of the read and is filled in from the germline J gene. This chain uses TRBV2 with TRBJ1-1; possibly TRBD1 for D (6 bases). This CDR3 spans 14 amino acids. Trimming stripped 5 bases from V and 2 bases from J, with 12 bases between. The germline V gene has CDR1 SNHLY and CDR2 FYNNEI. The CDR3 sequence is CASSWGGGNTEAFF. The covered CDR3 bases are TGTGCCAGCAGTTGGGGTGGGGGCAACACTGAA.

In the case of this clone: The read terminates 3 residues before the CDR3 end, so the remaining end is supplied by the germline J gene. This chain connects TRBV10-1 to TRBJ1-1; D may be TRBD1 (5 bases). V was trimmed by 11 bases and J by 7 bases, leaving 23 bases between them. CDR1 is WNHNN, CDR2 SYGVQD, per germline (reference sequence). The CDR3 runs to 14 residues. The sequenced CDR3 bases are TGCGCCGGAATGGACAACGCCAACAGCCTTGAA. It translates to CAGMDNANSLE. The entire CDR3 protein reads CAGMDNANSLEAFF.

Note on this clone: The DNA ends 3 residues before the CDR3 does, and the rest of the CDR3 is filled in from the germline J gene. The chain combines TRBV20-1 with TRBJ2-5, with 9 nucleotides matching TRBD2. Unmatched junction bases numbered 10, after V lost 3 bases and J lost 5 bases. The CDR3 consists of 15 residues. CDR1 is DFQATT and CDR2 is SNEGSKA in the germline V gene (reference sequence). The covered CDR3 bases are TGCAGTGCTAGGGCGTCCGGGACTAGCAGGGAGACC. It encodes CSARASGTSRET. The complete CDR3 sequence is CSARASGTSRETQYF.

Concerning this clone: The observed sequence ends 3 residues before the CDR3 terminus, with the missing tail filled in from the germline J gene. The V and J genes are TRBV5-1 and TRBJ2-2; unclear D gene. The CDR3 length is 13 residues. With 4 bases removed from V and 6 bases from J, the gap between germline ends came to 10 bases. Germline V lookup: CDR1 SGHRS, CDR2 YFSETQ. The DNA read from the CDR3 is TGCGCCAGCAGCAAGACTGTGGCCGGGGAG. Translating it yields CASSKTVAGE. The entire CDR3 is CASSKTVAGELFF.